A selection of T cell receptor beta chains follows, all from one sample in a study of cytomegalovirus exposure and HLA in healthy donors. Measured with immunoSEQ multiplex PCR; TCRdb has only the in-frame clones, and not every one. The profile covers about 100,000 clones, with roughly 79% appearing a single time and around 4.2% taken by the ten largest. Sequenced input: PBMCs. All receptors derive from a woman in her 70s in good health and CMV-seropositive. The CDR3 runs from the conserved cysteine through the conserved F or W. Fields, in order: D gene, clone size, V gene, J gene, CDR3 DNA, CDR3 protein. A D gene is named only where the DNA matches it firmly. Rows give clone size only sometimes, using once, few, many, or a class for an expanded clone.

D: TRBD1; size: .; V: TRBV5-4; J: TRBJ2-7; DNA: TGTGCCAGCAGCCGGGACAGGGGTATTTACGAGCAGTACTTC; CDR3: CASSRDRGIYEQYF
D: TRBD1; size: .; V: TRBV5-1; J: TRBJ2-6; DNA: TGCGCCAGCAGCTTGTATGTTCCAGGGGGCGGCTCTGGGGCCAACGTCCTGACTTTC; CDR3: CASSLYVPGGGSGANVLTF
D: .; size: .; V: TRBV9; J: TRBJ2-7; DNA: TGTGCCAGCAGCGTAGGAACTAGTGAGGACTACGAGCAGTACTTC; CDR3: CASSVGTSEDYEQYF
D: TRBD1; size: .; V: TRBV7-8; J: TRBJ2-7; DNA: TGTGCCAGCAGATCAGGGGGTTTTGCCTACGAGCAGTACTTC; CDR3: CASRSGGFAYEQYF
D: TRBD1; size: .; V: TRBV7-9; J: TRBJ1-1; DNA: TGTGCCAGCAGTCGACAGGGCCCAAACACTGAAGCTTTCTTT; CDR3: CASSRQGPNTEAFF
D: TRBD1; size: few; V: TRBV7-9; J: TRBJ1-1; DNA: TGTGCCAGCAGCTTAGGGACAGGTACGAACACTGAAGCTTTCTTT; CDR3: CASSLGTGTNTEAFF
D: TRBD1; size: .; V: TRBV7-9; J: TRBJ2-7; DNA: TGTGCCAGCAGCCCCCGACAGGGATGGGAGCAGTACTTC; CDR3: CASSPRQGWEQYF
D: .; size: .; V: TRBV2; J: TRBJ2-2; DNA: TGTGCCAGCAGGGGCAGGGTGGTCACCGGGGAGCTGTTTTTT; CDR3: CASRGRVVTGELFF
D: TRBD2; size: .; V: TRBV18; J: TRBJ2-2; DNA: TGTGCCAGCTCAACTCCCGGACTAGCCGACACCGGGGAGCTGTTTTTT; CDR3: CASSTPGLADTGELFF
D: .; size: few; V: TRBV7-9; J: TRBJ2-5; DNA: TGTGCCAGCAGCTCTATTATTGAGACCCAGTACTTC; CDR3: CASSSIIETQYF
D: .; size: once; V: TRBV21-1; J: TRBJ2-3; DNA: TGTGCCAGCACTACGGACTCCTGCACAGATACGCAGTATTTT; CDR3: CASTTDSCTDTQYF
D: TRBD1; size: .; V: TRBV28; J: TRBJ1-1; DNA: TGTGCCAGCAGTTCGGGACAGGGGGTCGCTGAAGCTTTCTTT; CDR3: CASSSGQGVAEAFF
D: TRBD2; size: once; V: TRBV7-9; J: TRBJ2-7; DNA: TGTGCCAGCCAGGCCGGGACTAGCGGCGGCGAGCAGTACTTC; CDR3: CASQAGTSGGEQYF
D: .; size: .; V: TRBV5-4; J: TRBJ1-2; DNA: TGTGCCAGCAGCGCCCCCGGGAGTAGTTTCTATGGCTACACCTTC; CDR3: CASSAPGSSFYGYTF
D: TRBD2; size: .; V: TRBV30; J: TRBJ2-2; DNA: TGTGCCTGGAGTTCTCTCAGCGGGAAAAACACCGGGGAGCTGTTTTTT; CDR3: CAWSSLSGKNTGELFF
D: TRBD2; size: few; V: TRBV4-3; J: TRBJ2-1; DNA: TGCGCCAGCAGCCAAGATTTATCCGGGGGGTACAAAACCAATGAGCAGTTCTTC; CDR3: CASSQDLSGGYKTNEQFF
D: .; size: .; V: TRBV6-5; J: TRBJ2-4; DNA: TGTGCCAGCAGTCCGTCCCTGTCCAAAAACATTCAGTACTTC; CDR3: CASSPSLSKNIQYF
D: TRBD2; size: .; V: TRBV29-1; J: TRBJ2-1; DNA: TGCAGCGTGCCAACTAGCGGGCTCTACAATGAGCAGTTCTTC; CDR3: CSVPTSGLYNEQFF
D: TRBD2; size: .; V: TRBV7-2; J: TRBJ2-3; DNA: TGTGCCAGCAGCTTAAGTACGGGGGGGGGCACAGATACGCAGTATTTT; CDR3: CASSLSTGGGTDTQYF
D: .; size: once; V: TRBV6-1; J: TRBJ2-7; DNA: TGTGCCAGCACTACTCCCTACGAGCAGTACTTC; CDR3: CASTTPYEQYF
D: .; size: .; V: TRBV30; J: TRBJ1-1; DNA: TGTGCCTGGAGCGTGAACGGGGGAAACACTGAAGCTTTCTTT; CDR3: CAWSVNGGNTEAFF
D: .; size: few; V: TRBV6-5; J: TRBJ2-7; DNA: TGTGCCAGCACTAGAGGGGGACCGGTTAACGAGCAGTACTTC; CDR3: CASTRGGPVNEQYF
D: TRBD1; size: few; V: TRBV2; J: TRBJ1-1; DNA: TGTGCCAGCAGTTACAGGGGGCTGAACACTGAAGCTTTCTTT; CDR3: CASSYRGLNTEAFF
D: TRBD2; size: .; V: TRBV7-6; J: TRBJ2-5; DNA: TGTGCCAGCAGCGCCAGGACTAGAAGAGAGACCCAGTACTTC; CDR3: CASSARTRRETQYF
D: TRBD1; size: .; V: TRBV28; J: TRBJ2-7; DNA: TGTGCCAGCAGTTTTCGACAGGGCGACACCTACGAGCAGTACTTC; CDR3: CASSFRQGDTYEQYF
D: TRBD2; size: .; V: TRBV4-2; J: TRBJ2-3; DNA: TGTGCCAGCGCACCAGTTGGGCTAGCGGGAACCGATACGCAGTATTTT; CDR3: CASAPVGLAGTDTQYF